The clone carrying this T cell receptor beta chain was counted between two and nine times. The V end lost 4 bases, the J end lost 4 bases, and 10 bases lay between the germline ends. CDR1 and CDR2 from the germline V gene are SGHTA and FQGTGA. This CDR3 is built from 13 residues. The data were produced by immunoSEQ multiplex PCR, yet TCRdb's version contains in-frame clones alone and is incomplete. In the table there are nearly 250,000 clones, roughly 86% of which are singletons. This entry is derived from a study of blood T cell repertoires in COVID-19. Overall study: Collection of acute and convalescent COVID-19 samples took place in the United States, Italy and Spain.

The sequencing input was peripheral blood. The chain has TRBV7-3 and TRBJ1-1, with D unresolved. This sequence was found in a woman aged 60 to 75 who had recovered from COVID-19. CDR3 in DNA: TGTGCCAGCAGCTCCCAGGCGGGCACTGAAGCTTTCTTT. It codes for CASSSQAGTEAFF. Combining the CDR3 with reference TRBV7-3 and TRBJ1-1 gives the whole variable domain GAGVSQTPSNKVTEKGKYVELRCDPISGHTALYWYRQSLGQGPEFLIYFQGTGAADDSGLPNDRFFAVRPEGSVSTLKIQRTERGDSAVYLCASSSQAGTEAFFGQGTRLTVV.